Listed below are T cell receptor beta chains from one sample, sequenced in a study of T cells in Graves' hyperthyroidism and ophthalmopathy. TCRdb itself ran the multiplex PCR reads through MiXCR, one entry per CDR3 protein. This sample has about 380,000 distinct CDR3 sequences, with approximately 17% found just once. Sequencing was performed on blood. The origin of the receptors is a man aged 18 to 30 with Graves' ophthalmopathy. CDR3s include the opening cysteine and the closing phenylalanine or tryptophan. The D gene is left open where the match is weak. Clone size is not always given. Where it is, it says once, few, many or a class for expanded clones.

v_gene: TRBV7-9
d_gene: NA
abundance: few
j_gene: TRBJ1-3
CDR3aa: CASSRDGLITPDGNTIYF
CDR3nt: TGTGCCAGCAGCCGGGACGGGCTAATAACACCCGATGGAAACACCATATATTTT

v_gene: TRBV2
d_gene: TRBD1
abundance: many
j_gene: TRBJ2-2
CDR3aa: CASRGQGWGGELFF
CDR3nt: TGTGCCAGCAGAGGACAGGGTTGGGGCGGGGAGCTGTTTTTT

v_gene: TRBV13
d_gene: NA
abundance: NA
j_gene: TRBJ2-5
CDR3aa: CASSSRTRPEETQYF
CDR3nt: TGTGCCAGCAGCTCACGGACCCGGCCCGAAGAGACCCAGTACTTC

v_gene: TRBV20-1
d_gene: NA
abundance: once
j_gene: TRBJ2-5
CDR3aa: CSASRLGRGETQYF
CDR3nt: TGCAGTGCTAGTCGCCTGGGGAGGGGGGAGACCCAGTACTTC

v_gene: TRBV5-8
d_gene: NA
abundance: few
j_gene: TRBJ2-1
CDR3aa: CASSPGLPEYNEQFF
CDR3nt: TGTGCCAGCAGCCCTGGCTTACCCGAGTACAATGAGCAGTTCTTC

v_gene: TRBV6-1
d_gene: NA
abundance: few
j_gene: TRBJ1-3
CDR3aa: CASSYGPGANTIYF
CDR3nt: TGTGCCAGCAGTTATGGTCCGGGGGCAAACACCATATATTTT

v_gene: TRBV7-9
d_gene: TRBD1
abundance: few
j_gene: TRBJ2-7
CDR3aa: CASSLAQGARAYEQYF
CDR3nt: TGTGCCAGCAGCTTAGCGCAGGGGGCCAGGGCCTACGAGCAGTACTTC

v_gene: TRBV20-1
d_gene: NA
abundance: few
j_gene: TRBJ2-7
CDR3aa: CSARTRGGGYEQYF
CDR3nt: TGCAGTGCTAGAACCCGAGGGGGAGGCTACGAGCAGTACTTC

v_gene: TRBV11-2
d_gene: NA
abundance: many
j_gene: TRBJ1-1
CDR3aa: CASSLMGLFMNTEAFF
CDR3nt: TGTGCCAGCAGCTTAATGGGGCTTTTCATGAACACTGAAGCTTTCTTT

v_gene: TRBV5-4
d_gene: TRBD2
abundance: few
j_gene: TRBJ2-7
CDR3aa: CASSSRTSGDLEQYF
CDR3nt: TGTGCCAGCAGCTCTCGGACTAGCGGGGACCTCGAGCAGTACTTC

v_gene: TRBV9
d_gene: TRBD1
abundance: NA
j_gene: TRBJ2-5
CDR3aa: CASSSFPGTGIQETQYF
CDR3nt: TGTGCCAGCAGCTCTTTCCCCGGGACAGGGATCCAAGAGACCCAGTACTTC

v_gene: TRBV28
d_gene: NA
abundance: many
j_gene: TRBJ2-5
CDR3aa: CASIDRLRGGETQYF
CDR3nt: TGTGCCAGCATCGACCGGTTGCGGGGAGGCGAGACCCAGTACTTC

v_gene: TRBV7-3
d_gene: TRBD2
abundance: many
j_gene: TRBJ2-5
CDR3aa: CASSPSSGEGETQYF
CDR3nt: TGTGCCAGCAGCCCCTCTAGCGGGGAGGGAGAGACCCAGTACTTC

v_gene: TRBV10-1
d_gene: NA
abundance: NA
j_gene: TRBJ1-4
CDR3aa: CASGPGRHEKLFF
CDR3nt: TGCGCCAGCGGCCCCGGGAGACATGAAAAACTGTTTTTT

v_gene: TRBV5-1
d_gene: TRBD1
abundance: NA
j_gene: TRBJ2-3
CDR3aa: CASSQGTGVTDTQYF
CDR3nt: TGCGCCAGCAGCCAAGGGACAGGGGTCACAGATACGCAGTATTTT

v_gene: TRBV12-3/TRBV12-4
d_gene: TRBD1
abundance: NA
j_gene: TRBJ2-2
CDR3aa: CASSFPRQGPNTGELFF
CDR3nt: TGTGCCAGCAGTTTCCCCAGACAGGGACCCAACACCGGGGAGCTGTTTTTT

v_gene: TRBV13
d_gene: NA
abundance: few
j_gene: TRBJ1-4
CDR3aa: CASSLASYSGAREKLFF
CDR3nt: TGTGCCAGCAGCTTAGCCTCCTACTCAGGGGCGCGCGAAAAACTGTTTTTT

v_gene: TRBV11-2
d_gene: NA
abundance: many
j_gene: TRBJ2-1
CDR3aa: CASSFSSLYYNEQFF
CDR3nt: TGTGCCAGCAGCTTCTCTAGCTTGTACTACAATGAGCAGTTCTTC

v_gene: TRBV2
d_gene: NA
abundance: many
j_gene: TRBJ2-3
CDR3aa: CASSEDRVDTQYF
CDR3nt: TGTGCCAGCAGTGAAGATCGCGTTGATACGCAGTATTTT

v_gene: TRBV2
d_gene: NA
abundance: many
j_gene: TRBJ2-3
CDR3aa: CAVGRSSTDTQYF
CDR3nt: TGTGCGGTCGGGCGGTCTAGCACAGATACGCAGTATTTT

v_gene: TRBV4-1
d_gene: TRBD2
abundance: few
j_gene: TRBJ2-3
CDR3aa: CASSHKPGIAGGDWGVDTQYF
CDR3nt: TGCGCCAGCAGCCACAAACCTGGGATAGCGGGGGGCGACTGGGGGGTAGATACGCAGTATTTT

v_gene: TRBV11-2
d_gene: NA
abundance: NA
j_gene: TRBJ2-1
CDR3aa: CASSLNPESKYNEQFF
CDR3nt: TGTGCCAGCAGCCTCAACCCGGAGAGTAAGTACAATGAGCAGTTCTTC

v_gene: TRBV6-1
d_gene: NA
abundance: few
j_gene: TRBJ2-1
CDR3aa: CASSDSETRHANEQFF
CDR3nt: TGTGCCAGCAGTGACTCGGAGACTAGACATGCCAATGAGCAGTTCTTC

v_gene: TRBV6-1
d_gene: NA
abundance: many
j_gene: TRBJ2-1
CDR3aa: CASSFLMGNEQFF
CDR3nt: TGTGCCAGCAGTTTCCTTATGGGCAATGAGCAGTTCTTC

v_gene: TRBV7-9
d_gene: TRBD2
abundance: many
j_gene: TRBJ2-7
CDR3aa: CASSTGTSGVEQYF
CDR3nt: TGTGCCAGCAGCACCGGGACTAGCGGGGTCGAGCAGTACTTC

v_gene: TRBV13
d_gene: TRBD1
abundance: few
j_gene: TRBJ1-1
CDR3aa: CASSRQGAFPEAFF
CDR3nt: TGTGCCAGCAGCCGACAGGGGGCCTTCCCTGAAGCTTTCTTT

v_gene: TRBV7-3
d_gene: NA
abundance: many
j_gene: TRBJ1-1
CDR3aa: CASSRDTAAEAFF
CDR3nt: TGTGCCAGCTCTAGAGATACCGCGGCTGAAGCTTTCTTT

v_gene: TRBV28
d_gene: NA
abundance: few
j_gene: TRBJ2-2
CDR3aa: CASSPRVLGIMGGELFF
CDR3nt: TGTGCCAGCAGCCCCCGAGTTCTGGGCATTATGGGCGGGGAGCTGTTTTTT

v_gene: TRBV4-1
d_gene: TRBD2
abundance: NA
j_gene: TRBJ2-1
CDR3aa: CASSQELAGYNEQFF
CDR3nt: TGCGCCAGCAGCCAAGAGCTAGCGGGGTACAATGAGCAGTTCTTC

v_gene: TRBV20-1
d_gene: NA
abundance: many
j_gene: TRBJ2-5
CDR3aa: CSAPTTTETQYF
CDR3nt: TGCAGTGCCCCGACTACGACGGAGACCCAGTACTTC

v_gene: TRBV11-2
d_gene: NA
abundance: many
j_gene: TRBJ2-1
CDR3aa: CASSLYGTPYNEQFF
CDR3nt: TGTGCCAGCAGCCTATACGGGACGCCCTACAATGAGCAGTTCTTC

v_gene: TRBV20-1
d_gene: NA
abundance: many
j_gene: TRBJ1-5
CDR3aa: CSARGVYSNQPQHF
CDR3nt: TGCAGTGCTAGAGGGGTTTATAGCAATCAGCCCCAGCATTTT

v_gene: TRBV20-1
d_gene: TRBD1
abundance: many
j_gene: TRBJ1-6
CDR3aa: CSATRQGRGNSPLHF
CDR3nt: TGCAGTGCTACAAGACAGGGGAGAGGGAATTCACCCCTCCACTTT

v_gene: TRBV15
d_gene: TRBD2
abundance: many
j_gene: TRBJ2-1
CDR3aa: CATSRGDIAGGKQFF
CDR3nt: TGTGCCACCAGCAGAGGGGATATAGCGGGGGGAAAGCAGTTCTTC

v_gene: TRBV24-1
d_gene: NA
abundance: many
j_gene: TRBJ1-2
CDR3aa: CATSDFSNNYGYTF
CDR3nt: TGTGCCACCAGTGATTTCAGTAATAACTATGGCTACACCTTC

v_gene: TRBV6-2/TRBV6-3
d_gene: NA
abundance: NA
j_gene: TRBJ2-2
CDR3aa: CASSYGEPGELFF
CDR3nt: TGTGCCAGCAGTTACGGGGAGCCCGGGGAGCTGTTTTTT

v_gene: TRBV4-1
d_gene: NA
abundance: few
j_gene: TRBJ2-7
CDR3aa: CASSQDLSASYEQYF
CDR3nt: TGCGCCAGCAGCCAAGATTTGTCCGCATCCTACGAGCAGTACTTC